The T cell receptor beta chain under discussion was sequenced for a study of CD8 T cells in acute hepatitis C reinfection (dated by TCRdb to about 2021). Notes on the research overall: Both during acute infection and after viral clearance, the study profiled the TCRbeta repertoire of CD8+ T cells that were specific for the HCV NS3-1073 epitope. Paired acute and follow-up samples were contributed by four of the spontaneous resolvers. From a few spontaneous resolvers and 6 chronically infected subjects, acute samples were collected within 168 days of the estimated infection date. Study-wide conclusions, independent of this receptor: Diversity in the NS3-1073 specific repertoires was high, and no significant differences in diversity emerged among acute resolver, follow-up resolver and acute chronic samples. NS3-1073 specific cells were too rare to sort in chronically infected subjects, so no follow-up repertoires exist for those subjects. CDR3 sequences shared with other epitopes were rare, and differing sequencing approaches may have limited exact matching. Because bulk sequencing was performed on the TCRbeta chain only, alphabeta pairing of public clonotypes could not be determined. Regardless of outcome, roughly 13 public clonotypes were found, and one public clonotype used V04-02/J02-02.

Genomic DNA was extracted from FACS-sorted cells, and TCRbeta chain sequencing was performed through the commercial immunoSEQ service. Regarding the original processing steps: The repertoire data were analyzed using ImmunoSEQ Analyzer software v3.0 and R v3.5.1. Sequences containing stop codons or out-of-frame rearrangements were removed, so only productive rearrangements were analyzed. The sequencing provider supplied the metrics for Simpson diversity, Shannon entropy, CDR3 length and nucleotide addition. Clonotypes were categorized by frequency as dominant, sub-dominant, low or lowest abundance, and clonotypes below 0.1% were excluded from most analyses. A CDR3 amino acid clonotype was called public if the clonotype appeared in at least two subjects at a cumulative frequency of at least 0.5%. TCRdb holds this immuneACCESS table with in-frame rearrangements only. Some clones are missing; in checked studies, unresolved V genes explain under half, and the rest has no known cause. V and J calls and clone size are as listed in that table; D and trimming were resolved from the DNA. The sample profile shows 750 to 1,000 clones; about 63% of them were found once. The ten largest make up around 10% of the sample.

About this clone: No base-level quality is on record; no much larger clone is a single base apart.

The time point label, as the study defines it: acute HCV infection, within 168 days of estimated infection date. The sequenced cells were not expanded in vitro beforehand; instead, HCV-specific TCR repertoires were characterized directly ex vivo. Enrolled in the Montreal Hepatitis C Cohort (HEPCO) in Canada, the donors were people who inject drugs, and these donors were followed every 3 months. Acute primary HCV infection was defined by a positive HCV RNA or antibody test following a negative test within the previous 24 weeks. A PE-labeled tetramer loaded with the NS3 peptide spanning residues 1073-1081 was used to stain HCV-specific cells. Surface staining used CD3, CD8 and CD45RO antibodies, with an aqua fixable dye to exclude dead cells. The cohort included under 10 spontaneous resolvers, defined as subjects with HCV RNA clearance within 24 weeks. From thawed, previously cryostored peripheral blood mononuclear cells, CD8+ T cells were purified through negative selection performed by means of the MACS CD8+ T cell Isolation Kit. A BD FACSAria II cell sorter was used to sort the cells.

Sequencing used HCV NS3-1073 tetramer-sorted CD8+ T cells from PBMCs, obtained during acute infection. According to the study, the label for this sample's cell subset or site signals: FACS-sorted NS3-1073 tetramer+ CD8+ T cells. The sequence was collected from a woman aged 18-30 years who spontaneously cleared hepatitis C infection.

In nucleotides, the sequence is TGTGCCAGCAGCACCCGACAGGGAGAAGGATTTTACACTGAAGCTTTCTTT. Its protein is CASSTRQGEGFYTEAFF. This receptor chain uses TRBV5-6 and TRBJ1-1, with 7 middle bases fitting TRBD1. The CDR3 contains 17 residues, cysteine and phenylalanine counted. The entry retains the CDR3 DNA only, 51 bases that are in frame from base 1. The germline V gene sets CDR1 to SGHDT and CDR2 to YYEEEE. For this chain, trimming is 4 bases at the V end and 3 bases at the J end, and the number of junction bases without a gene match is 15.